Listed below are T cell receptor beta chains from one sample, sequenced in a study of shared clonotypes between healthy human individuals. Sequencing used immunoSEQ multiplex PCR; TCRdb keeps in-frame clones, though not all of them. In the table there are about 1.5 million clones, around 95% of which are singletons. The sequencing sample was made of naive CD4+ T cells sorted from blood. Every receptor here comes from a man younger than 40 in good health. Each CDR3 is given with its conserved first and last residue. A D gene is named only where the DNA matches it firmly. Size is omitted from some rows. Given values are once, few, many or a class for expanded clones.

TRBD2,.,TRBV15,TRBJ2-2,CATRKPVGLAGNTGELFF,TGTGCCACCCGAAAACCTGTTGGGCTAGCGGGTAACACCGGGGAGCTGTTTTTT
.,.,TRBV9,TRBJ2-1,CASSQGRATYNEQFF,TGTGCCAGCAGCCAAGGCAGGGCCACATACAATGAGCAGTTCTTC
.,.,TRBV5-6,TRBJ2-7,CASSLRWGRVTFDEQYF,TGTGCCAGCAGCTTAAGGTGGGGACGGGTGACTTTTGACGAGCAGTACTTC
.,once,TRBV27,TRBJ1-1,CASMDWSGEAEAFF,TGTGCCAGCATGGATTGGAGCGGGGAAGCTGAAGCTTTCTTT
TRBD1,.,TRBV19,TRBJ2-7,CASSTGTGPYEQYF,TGTGCCAGTAGTACCGGGACAGGACCATACGAGCAGTACTTC
.,.,TRBV7-2,TRBJ1-1,CASSSKGTGKAFF,TGTGCCAGCAGCTCAAAAGGGACGGGTAAAGCTTTCTTT
TRBD2,many,TRBV7-9,TRBJ2-1,CASSATGLAGDNEQFF,TGTGCCAGCAGCGCAACGGGACTAGCGGGTGACAATGAGCAGTTCTTC
TRBD2,.,TRBV6-1,TRBJ2-7,CASSEEGLAGATYDVQYF,TGTGCCAGCAGTGAAGAAGGGCTGGCGGGAGCTACCTACGACGTGCAGTACTTC
.,.,TRBV6-1,TRBJ1-1,CASRLGGHYTEAFF,TGTGCCAGCAGGCTGGGGGGGCATTATACTGAAGCTTTCTTT
.,.,TRBV2,TRBJ1-2,CASSEKRIPYNYGYTF,TGTGCCAGCAGTGAGAAACGGATTCCTTATAACTATGGCTACACCTTC
.,.,TRBV28,TRBJ2-1,CASTSSWTVPNEQFF,TGTGCCAGCACCTCTTCCTGGACAGTCCCCAATGAGCAGTTCTTC
.,.,TRBV14,TRBJ1-2,CASSQDFAHGYTF,TGTGCCAGCAGCCAAGATTTCGCCCATGGCTACACCTTC
TRBD2,.,TRBV9,TRBJ2-2,CASSLGTSGRPNTGELFF,TGTGCCAGCAGCCTAGGGACTAGCGGGAGGCCCAACACCGGGGAGCTGTTTTTT
.,.,TRBV29-1,TRBJ2-1,CSVMGRMAVNEQFF,TGCAGCGTTATGGGGAGAATGGCGGTCAATGAGCAGTTCTTC